Presented here are 23 T cell receptor beta chains from one specimen sequenced in a study of identical twins. TCRdb re-analysed the 5' RACE reads in MiXCR, keeping a single row per CDR3 protein. The sample gives about 720,000 distinct CDR3 sequences, 15% to 20% of which show up once; 13% is in the top ten. These sequences were also reported in another study, on T cells expressing NK-cell markers.

Material: PBMCs. These receptors all come from a young woman in good health.

This clonotype was observed a handful of times. The chain couples TRBV12-3 or TRBV12-4 to TRBJ2-1; 8 nucleotides match TRBD1. Trimming took 3 bases from V and 8 from J; bases not matched to a gene: 6. The CDR3 loop spans 14 amino acids. The CDR3 here is CASSLWQGADEQFF. In DNA form, the CDR3 reads TGTGCCAGCAGTTTGTGGCAGGGGGCCGATGAGCAGTTCTTC.

This clonotype has just a few counts. V and J are TRBV13 and TRBJ2-7; D unresolved. Trimming left V 3 bases short and J 7 bases short, with 13 bases between. The V gene's germline CDR1 is PRHDT and CDR2 FYEKMQ (reference sequence). CDR3 length equals 13 residues. DNA for the CDR3: TGTGCCAGCAGCTTGGGCACCCCTAGGGAGCAGTACTTC. It translates to CASSLGTPREQYF.

This clonotype was picked up many times. The chain employs TRBV10-2 and TRBJ2-7; the D gene is possibly TRBD1 (6 bases). This CDR3 has 13 residues. Looked up from germline, CDR1 is WSHSY and CDR2 is SAAADI. V was clipped by 6 bases and J by 7 bases, with 16 bases between them. CDR3 sequence reads: CASRRDTSWEQYF. The CDR3 DNA is TGCGCCAGCAGGAGGGACACTTCTTGGGAGCAGTACTTC.

This clonotype has a count of ten or more. The CDR3 DNA reads as TGTGCCAGCAGTAATCGACACACTGAAGCTTTCTTT. Translating it yields CASSNRHTEAFF. This chain uses TRBV12-3 or TRBV12-4 with TRBJ1-1; no clear D gene. There are 12 residues in the CDR3. The V gene lost 5 bases and the J gene lost 3 bases, with 7 bases spanning the gap.

Here the CDR3 reads CASSLHGGELFF. The CDR3 DNA follows: TGTGCCAGCAGCCTCCACGGCGGGGAGCTGTTTTTT. The rearrangement links TRBV11-2 to TRBJ2-2; D gene uncertain. V lost 5 bases, J lost 7 bases, and 8 bases lay in between. Germline CDR1 reads SGHAT; CDR2 reads FQNNGV. The CDR3 runs to 12 residues. The full variable domain, with the rest looked up from reference TRBV11-2 and TRBJ2-2, is EAGVAQSPRYKIIEKRQSVAFWCNPISGHATLYWYQQILGQGPKLLIQFQNNGVVDDSQLPKDRFSAERLKGVDSTLKIQPAKLEDSAVYLCASSLHGGELFFGEGSRLTVL.

This clonotype has a handful of counts. The chain has TRBV7-9 and TRBJ1-5, with D uncertain. Germline V gene data show CDR1 as SEHNR and CDR2 as FQNEAQ (reference sequence). The CDR3 has 13 amino acids. The V and J ends lost 2 bases and 5 bases respectively, with 7 bases between them. As DNA, the CDR3 is TGTGCCAGCAGCTTAAGGTCGGATCAGCCCCAGCATTTT. It is translated as CASSLRSDQPQHF.

The chain recombines TRBV29-1 with TRBJ2-5; D gene uncertain. Trimming removed 3 bases at V and 5 bases at J, with 16 bases between. The germline CDR1 and CDR2 sequences are SQVTM and ANQGSEA. This CDR3 comprises 14 residues. The CDR3 DNA reads TGCAGCGTTGATTCTCCCCAGACGAGGGAGACCCAGTACTTC. The encoded protein is CSVDSPQTRETQYF.

This clonotype has only a few counts. The chain couples TRBV9 to TRBJ2-7, with D perhaps TRBD2 (5 bases). The CDR3 sequence is 13 residues long. V lost 4 bases to trimming and J lost 4 bases, with 12 bases between them. Germline lookup yields CDR1 SGDLS and CDR2 YYNGEE. CDR3 protein: CASSPSGVYEQYF. DNA for the CDR3: TGTGCCAGCAGCCCCTCCGGGGTGTACGAGCAGTACTTC. Drawing the rest from reference TRBV9 and TRBJ2-7, the complete variable domain is DSGVTQTPKHLITATGQRVTLRCSPRSGDLSVYWYQQSLDQGLQFLIQYYNGEERAKGNILERFSAQQFPDLHSELNLSSLELGDSALYFCASSPSGVYEQYFGPGTRLTVT.

V gene TRBV7-2 combines with J gene TRBJ2-7; 7 bases line up with TRBD2. J gave up 6 bases and V 5 bases, and 7 bases lay outside the gene matches. The germline V gene encodes CDR1 SGHTA and CDR2 FQGNSA. The CDR3 is made up of 13 amino acids. CDR3 nucleotides: TGTGCCAGCAGCCGCCGGACTAGTACCGAGCAGTACTTC. Translation gives CASSRRTSTEQYF. The whole variable domain, remainder taken from reference TRBV7-2 and TRBJ2-7, is GAGVSQSPSNKVTEKGKDVELRCDPISGHTALYWYRQSLGQGLEFLIYFQGNSAPDKSGLPSDRFSAERTGGSVSTLTIQRTQQEDSAVYLCASSRRTSTEQYFGPGTRLTVT.

The table lists this clonotype with a few counts. The gene calls are TRBV30 and TRBJ2-1; TRBD1 might be the D (7 bases). CDR1 and CDR2 from the germline V gene are GTSNPN and SVGIG (reference sequence). Trimming left V 5 bases short and J 0 bases short, with 11 bases between. CDR3 length equals 14 residues. The CDR3 protein is CAWGGDSSYNEQFF. DNA for the CDR3: TGTGCCTGGGGCGGGGACAGCTCCTACAATGAGCAGTTCTTC.

The chain couples TRBV6-1 to TRBJ2-3; D is uncertain. V lost 3 bases and J lost 5, with 12 bases in between. Germline V gives CDR1 MNHNS, CDR2 SASEGT. The CDR3 is made up of 14 amino acids. CDR3 amino acids: CASSDIFPGDTQYF. The CDR3 nucleotides are TGTGCCAGCAGTGACATATTCCCGGGAGATACGCAGTATTTT.

This chain links TRBV20-1 with TRBJ1-1; D remains ambiguous. V shed 2 bases and J shed 11 bases, with 24 bases lying between them. Germline V lookup: CDR1 DFQATT, CDR2 SNEGSKA (reference sequence). The CDR3 extends over 15 amino acids. The CDR3, as DNA: TGCAGTGCTAGATACCAATCCAAAAGTGAGGGATTGGCTTTCTTT. Encoded protein: CSARYQSKSEGLAFF.

The J gene is TRBJ2-3, the V gene TRBV20-1; D is possibly TRBD2 (6 bases). This CDR3 is 12 amino acids long. The V end lost 6 bases, the J end lost 9 bases, and 16 bases lay between the germline ends. Per the germline V gene, CDR1 is DFQATT and CDR2 is SNEGSKA (reference sequence). The CDR3 coding sequence is TGCAGTGCCCGGCCCCCTAGCGAGACGCAGTATTTT. It specifies CSARPPSETQYF.

The gene calls are TRBV20-1 and TRBJ1-5; D remains unclear. V dropped 4 bases and J dropped 2 bases, with 15 bases sitting between them. Germline V lookup: CDR1 DFQATT, CDR2 SNEGSKA (reference sequence). The CDR3 contains 15 residues. This CDR3 reads CSATSRAYRNQPQHF. For the CDR3, the DNA is TGCAGTGCTACATCTCGGGCGTATCGCAATCAGCCCCAGCATTTT.

In this sample, this clonotype turned up a few times. CDR3 in amino acids: CASSFSVRSNTEAFF. The DNA of the CDR3 is TGTGCCAGCAGTTTTTCTGTCAGGAGTAACACTGAAGCTTTCTTT. This chain uses TRBV12-3 or TRBV12-4 with TRBJ1-1, with D uncertain. The CDR3 covers 15 residues. V lost 3 bases, J lost 2 bases, and 13 bases lay in between.

This clonotype was picked up a small number of times. The chain employs TRBV20-1 and TRBJ1-1; weak D call: TRBD1 (5 bases). The CDR3 loop spans 13 amino acids. With 4 bases removed from V and 0 bases from J, the gap between germline ends came to 9 bases. Germline V gene data show CDR1 as DFQATT and CDR2 as SNEGSKA (reference sequence). The CDR3 loop is CSATDTVNTEAFF. Here the CDR3 DNA reads TGCAGTGCTACGGACACCGTGAACACTGAAGCTTTCTTT.

This chain uses TRBV20-1 with TRBJ2-7, with TRBD2 identical over 11 bases. Germline assignment: CDR1 DFQATT and CDR2 SNEGSKA (reference sequence). Unmatched junction bases numbered 8, after V lost 5 bases and J lost 5 bases. The CDR3 has 14 amino acids. The CDR3 region has the DNA TGCAGTGCTTACGCTCCGGGACTAGCGGACGAGCAGTACTTC. This encodes CSAYAPGLADEQYF.

In its sample, this clonotype was seen a few times. The chain uses TRBV5-1 and TRBJ2-1; 7 nucleotides match TRBD1. The germline CDR1 and CDR2 sequences are SGHRS and YFSETQ. V was clipped by 4 bases and J by 0 bases; unmatched bases: 7. The CDR3 extends over 16 amino acids. CDR3 sequence: CASSRKTGSSYNEQFF. CDR3 coding DNA: TGCGCCAGCAGCAGGAAGACAGGGAGCTCCTACAATGAGCAGTTCTTC.

This clonotype was recorded many times. The genes are TRBV7-3 and TRBJ2-1; 7 positions match TRBD2. Germline CDR1 is SGHTA and CDR2 is FQGTGA. There are 15 residues in the CDR3. V shed 6 bases and J 2 bases; nucleotides not matched to a gene: 7. The CDR3 loop is CASSLGGGTYNEQFF. DNA for the CDR3: TGTGCCAGCAGTTTAGGCGGGGGAACCTACAATGAGCAGTTCTTC.

This sequence joins TRBV10-3 and TRBJ2-1; maybe TRBD2 (7 bases). CDR3 length equals 12 residues. Trimming took 10 bases from V and 9 from J, leaving 16 bases between them. The V gene's germline CDR1 is ENHRY and CDR2 SYGVKD. Written as DNA, the CDR3 is TGTGCCACAAGGACGGGGGGCGTTGAGCAGTTCTTC. Residues: CATRTGGVEQFF.

CDR3 loop: CASSILGQRYGYTF. CDR3 nucleotide sequence: TGTGCCAGTAGTATACTAGGACAAAGATATGGCTACACCTTC. The rearrangement joins TRBV19 to TRBJ1-2, with a possible D match to TRBD1 (5 bases). CDR1 and CDR2 from the germline V gene are LNHDA and SQIVND (reference sequence). With 2 bases removed from V and 5 bases from J, the gap between germline ends came to 12 bases. This CDR3 has 14 residues.

This clonotype was detected only a few times. The chain couples TRBV5-1 to TRBJ2-5, with D possibly TRBD1 on 5 matching bases. With 0 bases removed from V and 2 bases from J, the gap between germline ends came to 8 bases. In germline, CDR1 is SGHRS, CDR2 YFSETQ. The CDR3 is 14 amino acids. Here the CDR3 reads CASSLGTIQETQYF. DNA of the CDR3: TGCGCCAGCAGCTTGGGGACAATTCAAGAGACCCAGTACTTC.

This clonotype appeared a few times. CDR3 coding DNA: TGCAGTGCTAGAAAGGGGCAGAATAGCAATCAGCCCCAGCATTTT. It codes for CSARKGQNSNQPQHF. V and J are TRBV20-1 and TRBJ1-5; the D gene is possibly TRBD1 (5 bases). This CDR3 is built from 15 residues. V gave up 2 bases and J gave up 0 bases, with 11 bases separating them. Germline-derived CDR1 and CDR2 are DFQATT and SNEGSKA (reference sequence).